The T cell receptor beta chain under discussion was sequenced for a study of vaccination effects on CD4 cells after COVID-19. Study overall: Post-vaccine sampling occurred a median 72 days after the second dose. General study findings and limits: Researchers reported few convalescent patients and no early post-infection timepoints in the study. In healthy vaccinees, only 1 of 255 vaccine-induced clones cross-reacted with common cold coronaviruses.

Regarding this clone: Its target is not known.

Antigen-specific CD4+ T cells were first expanded with viral peptide pools by the ViraFEST assay and only then sequenced. Once cultured for more than nine days, the cells underwent separation to obtain CD4+ T cells. Each participant was given two doses of one vaccine (BNT162b2 or mRNA-1273). It was with 10 IU/ml IL-2 and about 10 ug/ml peptides that around 1.9 million PBMC per well were cultured. V gave up 5 bases and J gave up 8 bases, with 11 bases separating them. This CDR3 is 12 amino acids long. Germline loops: CDR1 SGHRS, CDR2 YFSETQ. Only in-frame clones appear in the TCRdb table, and some are missing; sequencing was by immunoSEQ multiplex PCR. This table has about 69,000 clones, about 80% appearing once.

The rearrangement joins TRBV5-1 to TRBJ2-1, with a tentative D call TRBD2 (5 bases). This clonotype was sampled from a human donor who received a COVID-19 vaccine. The source material was CD4+ T cells from PBMCs cultured with HCoV-OC43 spike peptides, sampled after COVID-19 vaccination. This sample's subset: HCoV-OC43 spike overlapping peptide pool stimulation. The CDR3 reads CASRGSGDEQFF. The CDR3 region has the DNA TGCGCCAGCAGGGGGAGTGGCGATGAGCAGTTCTTC.